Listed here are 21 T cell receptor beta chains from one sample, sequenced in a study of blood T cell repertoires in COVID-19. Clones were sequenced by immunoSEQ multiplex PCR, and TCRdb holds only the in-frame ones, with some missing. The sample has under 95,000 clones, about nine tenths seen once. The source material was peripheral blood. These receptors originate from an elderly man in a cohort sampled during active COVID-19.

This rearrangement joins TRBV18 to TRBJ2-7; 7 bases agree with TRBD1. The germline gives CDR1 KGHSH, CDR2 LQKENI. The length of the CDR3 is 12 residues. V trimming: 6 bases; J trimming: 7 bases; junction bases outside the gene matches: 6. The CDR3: CASSPDRTEQYV. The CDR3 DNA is TGTGCCAGCTCCCCGGACAGGACGGAGCAGTACGTC.

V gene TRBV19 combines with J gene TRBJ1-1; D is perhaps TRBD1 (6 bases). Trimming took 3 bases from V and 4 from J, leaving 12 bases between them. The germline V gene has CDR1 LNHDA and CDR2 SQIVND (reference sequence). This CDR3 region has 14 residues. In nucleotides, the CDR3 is TGTGCCAGTAGTATTAAAGGGGGGGGCACTGAAGCTTTCTTT. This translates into CASSIKGGGTEAFF.

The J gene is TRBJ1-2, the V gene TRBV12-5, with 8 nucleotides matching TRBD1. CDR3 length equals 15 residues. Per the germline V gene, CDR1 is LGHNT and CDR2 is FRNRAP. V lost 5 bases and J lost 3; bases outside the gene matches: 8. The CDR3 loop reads CASGQGQGLHYGYTF. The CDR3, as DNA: TGTGCTAGTGGTCAAGGACAGGGTTTGCACTATGGCTACACCTTC.

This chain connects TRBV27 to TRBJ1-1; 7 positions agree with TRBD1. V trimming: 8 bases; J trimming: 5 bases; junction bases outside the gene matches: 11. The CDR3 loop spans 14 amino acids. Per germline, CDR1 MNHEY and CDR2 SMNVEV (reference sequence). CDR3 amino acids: CASGSTGPWTEAFF. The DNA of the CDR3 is TGTGCCAGCGGATCGACAGGGCCCTGGACTGAAGCTTTCTTT.

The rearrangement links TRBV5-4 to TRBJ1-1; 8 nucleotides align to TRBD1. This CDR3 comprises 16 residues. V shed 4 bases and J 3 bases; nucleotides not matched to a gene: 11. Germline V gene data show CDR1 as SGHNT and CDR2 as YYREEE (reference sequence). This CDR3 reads CASSPPRGRIDTEAFF. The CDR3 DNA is TGTGCCAGCAGCCCCCCCAGGGGGCGGATAGACACTGAAGCTTTCTTT.

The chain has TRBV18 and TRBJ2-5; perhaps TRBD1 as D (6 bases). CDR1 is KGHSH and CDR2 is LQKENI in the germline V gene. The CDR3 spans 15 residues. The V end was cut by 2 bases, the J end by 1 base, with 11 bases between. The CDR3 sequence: CASSPALGGQETQYF. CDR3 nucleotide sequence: TGTGCCAGCTCACCAGCATTAGGGGGCCAAGAGACCCAGTACTTC.

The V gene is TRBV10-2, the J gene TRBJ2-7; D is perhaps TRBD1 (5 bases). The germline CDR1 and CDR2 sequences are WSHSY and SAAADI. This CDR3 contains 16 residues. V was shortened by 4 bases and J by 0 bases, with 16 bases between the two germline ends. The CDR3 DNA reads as TGCGCCAGCAGTGTAGGGGTTTCCCGGAGCTCCTACGAGCAGTACGTC. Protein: CASSVGVSRSSYEQYV.

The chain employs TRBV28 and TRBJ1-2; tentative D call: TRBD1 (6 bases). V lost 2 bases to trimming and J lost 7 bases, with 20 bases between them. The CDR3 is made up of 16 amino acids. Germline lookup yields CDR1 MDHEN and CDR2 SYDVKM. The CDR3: CASSLSRGIVISGYTF. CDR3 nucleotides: TGTGCCAGCAGTTTAAGTAGGGGGATAGTTATAAGTGGCTACACCTTC.

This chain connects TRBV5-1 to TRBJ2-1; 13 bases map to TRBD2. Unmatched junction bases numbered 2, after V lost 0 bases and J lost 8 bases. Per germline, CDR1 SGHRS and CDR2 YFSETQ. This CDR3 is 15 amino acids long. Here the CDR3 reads CASSLGLAGGYEQFF. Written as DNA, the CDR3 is TGCGCCAGCAGCTTGGGACTAGCGGGGGGTTATGAGCAGTTCTTC.

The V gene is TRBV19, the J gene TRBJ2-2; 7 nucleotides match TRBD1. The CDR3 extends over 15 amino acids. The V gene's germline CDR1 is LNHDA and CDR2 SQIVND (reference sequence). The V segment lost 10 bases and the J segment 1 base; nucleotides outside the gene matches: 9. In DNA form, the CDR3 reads TGTGCCACTACGCCCGGGACAGTGAACACCGGGGAGCTGTTTTTT. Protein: CATTPGTVNTGELFF.

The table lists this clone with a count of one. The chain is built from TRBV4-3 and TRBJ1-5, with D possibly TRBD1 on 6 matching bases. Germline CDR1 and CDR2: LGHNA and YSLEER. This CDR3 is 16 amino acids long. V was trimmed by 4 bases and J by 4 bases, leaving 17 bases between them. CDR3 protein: CASSPRKRQANQPQHF. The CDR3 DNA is TGCGCCAGCAGCCCCAGAAAGCGACAGGCTAATCAGCCCCAGCATTTT.

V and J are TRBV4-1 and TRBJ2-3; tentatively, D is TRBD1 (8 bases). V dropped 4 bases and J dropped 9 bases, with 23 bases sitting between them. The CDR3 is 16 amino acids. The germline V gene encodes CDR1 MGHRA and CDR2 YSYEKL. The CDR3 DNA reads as TGCGCCAGCAGCCTCCCGACAGGGGCCTGGGAGGGAACGCAGTATTTT. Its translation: CASSLPTGAWEGTQYF.

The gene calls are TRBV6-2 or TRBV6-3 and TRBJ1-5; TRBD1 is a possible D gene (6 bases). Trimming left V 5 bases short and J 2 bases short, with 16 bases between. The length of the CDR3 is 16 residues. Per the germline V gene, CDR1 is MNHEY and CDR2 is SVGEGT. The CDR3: CASSSTRRGGNQPQHF. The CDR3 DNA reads TGTGCCAGCAGTAGCACGCGCAGGGGTGGCAATCAGCCCCAGCATTTT.

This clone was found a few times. CDR3 in amino acids: CASSQGVGYTF. Here the CDR3 DNA reads TGTGCCAGCAGCCAAGGAGTTGGCTACACCTTC. This chain connects TRBV3-1 (or the pseudogene TRBV3-2) to TRBJ1-2; D unresolved. This CDR3 spans 11 amino acids. CDR1 is LGHDT and CDR2 is YNNKEL in the germline V gene (reference sequence). Trimming removed 1 base from V and 7 bases from J, with 4 bases in between.

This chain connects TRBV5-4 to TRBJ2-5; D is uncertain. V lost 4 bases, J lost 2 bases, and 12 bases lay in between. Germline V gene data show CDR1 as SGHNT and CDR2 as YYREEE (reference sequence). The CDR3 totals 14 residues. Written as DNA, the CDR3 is TGTGCCAGCAGCGCTGGCGGTTCGCAAGAGACCCAGTACTTC. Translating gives CASSAGGSQETQYF.

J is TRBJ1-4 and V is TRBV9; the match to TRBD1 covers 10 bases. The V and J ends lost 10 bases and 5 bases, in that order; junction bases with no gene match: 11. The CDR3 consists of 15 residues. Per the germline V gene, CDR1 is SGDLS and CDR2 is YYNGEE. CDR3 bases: TGTGCCGGCGTCGGACAGGGGGGGACCAATGAAAAACTGTTTTTT. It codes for CAGVGQGGTNEKLFF.

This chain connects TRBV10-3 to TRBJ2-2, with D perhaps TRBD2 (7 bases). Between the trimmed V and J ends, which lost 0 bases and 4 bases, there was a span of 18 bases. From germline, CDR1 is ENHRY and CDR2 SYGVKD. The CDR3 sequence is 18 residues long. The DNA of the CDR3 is TGTGCCATCAGTGAGTCCGGCGGGGGCCATGCGGGCACCGGGGAGCTGTTTTTT. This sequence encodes CAISESGGGHAGTGELFF.

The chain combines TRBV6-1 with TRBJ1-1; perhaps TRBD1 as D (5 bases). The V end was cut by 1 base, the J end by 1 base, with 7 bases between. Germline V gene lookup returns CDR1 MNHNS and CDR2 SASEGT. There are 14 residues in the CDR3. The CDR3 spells CASSEGGGNTEAFF. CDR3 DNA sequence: TGTGCCAGCAGTGAAGGGGGGGGGAACACTGAAGCTTTCTTT.

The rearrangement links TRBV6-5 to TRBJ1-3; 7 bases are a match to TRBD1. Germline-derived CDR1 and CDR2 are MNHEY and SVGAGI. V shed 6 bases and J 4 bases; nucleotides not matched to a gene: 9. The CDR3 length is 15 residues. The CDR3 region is CASSRQGPSGNTIYF. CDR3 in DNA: TGTGCCAGCAGCCGACAGGGACCCTCAGGAAACACCATATATTTT.

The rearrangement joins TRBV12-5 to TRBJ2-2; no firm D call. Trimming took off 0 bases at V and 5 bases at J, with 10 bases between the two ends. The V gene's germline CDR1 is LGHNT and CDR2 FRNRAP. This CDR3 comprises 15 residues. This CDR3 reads CASGLVDWKTGELFF. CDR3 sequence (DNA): TGTGCTAGTGGTTTGGTAGACTGGAAGACCGGGGAGCTGTTTTTT. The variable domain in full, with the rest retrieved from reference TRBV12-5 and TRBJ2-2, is DARVTQTPRHKVTEMGQEVTMRCQPILGHNTVFWYRQTMMQGLELLAYFRNRAPLDDSGMPKDRFSAEMPDATLATLKIQPSEPRDSAVYFCASGLVDWKTGELFFGEGSRLTVL.

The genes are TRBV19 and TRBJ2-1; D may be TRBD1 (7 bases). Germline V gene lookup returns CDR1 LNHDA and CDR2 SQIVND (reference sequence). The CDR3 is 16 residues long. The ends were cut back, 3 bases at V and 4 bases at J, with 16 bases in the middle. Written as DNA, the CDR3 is TGTGCCAGTAGTATTGGGGGGACAGTCCCATACAATGAGCAGTTCTTC. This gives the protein CASSIGGTVPYNEQFF.